This T cell receptor (beta chain) originates from a study of regulatory T cells in long-lasting Graves disease. Whole-study context: Duration of antithyroid drug therapy among newly diagnosed Graves' patients was under 3 months.

Trimming removed 1 base from V and 7 bases from J; junction bases left unmatched: 14. The CDR3 consists of 18 residues. Germline loops: CDR1 DFQATT, CDR2 SNEGSKA (reference sequence). Comment on this clonotype: Its antigen is unidentified.

General study findings and limits: Sharing of public clonotypes was greater in persistent patients (roughly 2,900) than in new patients (approximately 940).

Sequencing libraries for TCR beta were prepared with iRepertoire HTBI primers and Arm-PCR of CDR3 regions. TCRdb passed the multiplex PCR reads through MiXCR, listing each CDR3 protein once. The data show around 470,000 distinct CDR3 sequences, 13% to 15% seen once. Time point noted: newly diagnosed GD, antithyroid drugs for less than 3 months. Researchers made the TCR library from RNA that was extracted from PBMCs. The same specimen was also included in a second study, on T cells in Graves' hyperthyroidism and ophthalmopathy. This second study notes: Those with hyperthyroidism were 18 to 65 years old, newly diagnosed, and ill for under 2 months.

The receptor comes from a woman aged 45-65 years with Graves disease. Sequencing used peripheral blood mononuclear cells (PBMCs), obtained at new diagnosis, from a patient treated with antithyroid drugs. This sequence joins TRBV20-1 and TRBJ1-6, with 9 bases that match TRBD1. CDR3 sequence: CSARGGDRGRLWNSPLHF. Written as DNA, the CDR3 is TGCAGTGCTAGAGGGGGAGACAGGGGGAGGTTGTGGAATTCACCCCTCCACTTT.